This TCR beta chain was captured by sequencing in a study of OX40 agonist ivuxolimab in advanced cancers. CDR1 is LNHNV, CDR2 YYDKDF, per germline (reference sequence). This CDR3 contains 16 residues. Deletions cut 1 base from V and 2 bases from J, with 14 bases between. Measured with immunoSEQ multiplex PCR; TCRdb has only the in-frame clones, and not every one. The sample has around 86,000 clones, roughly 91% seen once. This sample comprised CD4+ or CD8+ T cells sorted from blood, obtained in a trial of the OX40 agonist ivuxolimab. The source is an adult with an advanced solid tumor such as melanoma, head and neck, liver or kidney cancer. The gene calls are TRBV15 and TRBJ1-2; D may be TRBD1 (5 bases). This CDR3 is CATSRAQGHPNYGYTF. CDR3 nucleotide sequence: TGTGCCACCAGCAGAGCTCAGGGCCATCCAAACTATGGCTACACCTTC.